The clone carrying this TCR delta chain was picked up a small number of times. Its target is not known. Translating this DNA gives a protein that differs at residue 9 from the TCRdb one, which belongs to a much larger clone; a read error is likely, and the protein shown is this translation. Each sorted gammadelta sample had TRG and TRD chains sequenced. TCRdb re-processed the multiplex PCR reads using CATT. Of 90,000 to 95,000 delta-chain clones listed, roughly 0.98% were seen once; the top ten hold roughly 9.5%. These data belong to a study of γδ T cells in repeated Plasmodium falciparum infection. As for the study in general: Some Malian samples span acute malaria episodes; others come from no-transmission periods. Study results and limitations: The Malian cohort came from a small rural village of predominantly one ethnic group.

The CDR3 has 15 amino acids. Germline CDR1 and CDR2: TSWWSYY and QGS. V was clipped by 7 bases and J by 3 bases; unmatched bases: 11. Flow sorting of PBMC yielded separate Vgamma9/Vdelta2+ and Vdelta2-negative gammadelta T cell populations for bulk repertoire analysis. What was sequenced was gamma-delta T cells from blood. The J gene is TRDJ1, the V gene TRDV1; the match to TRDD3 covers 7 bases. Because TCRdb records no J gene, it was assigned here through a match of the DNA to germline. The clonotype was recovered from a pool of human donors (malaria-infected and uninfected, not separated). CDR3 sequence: CALEEDGDRADKLIF. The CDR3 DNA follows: TGTGCTCTTGAGGAGGACGGGGATAGGGCCGATAAACTCATCTTT.